This T cell receptor beta chain stems from a study of T cell repertoires in cytomegalovirus infection. Trimming removed 9 bases from V and 9 bases from J, with 20 bases in between. CDR1 and CDR2 (germline): ENHRY, SYGVKD. This CDR3 has 13 amino acids. Via MiXCR, TCRdb re-called the reads, giving one row per CDR3 protein. The repertoire includes roughly 720,000 distinct CDR3 sequences, 35% to 40% of them detected once, and 2.5% to 3% sits in the top ten. This chain links TRBV10-3 with TRBJ1-2; a weak D match, TRBD1 (5 bases). Specimen: PBMCs. This clonotype was obtained from a human donor in good health (CMV status not recorded). Some clones in this sample may be carry-over from other donors' samples. CDR3 DNA sequence: TGTGCCATGAACCCAAGAACGGGGGATAGCTACACCTTC. Its translation: CAMNPRTGDSYTF.